This T cell receptor beta chain is from a study of regulatory T cells in long-lasting Graves disease. CDR3 length: 12 amino acids. V was trimmed by 2 bases and J by 4 bases, leaving 5 bases between them. Per germline, CDR1 SNHLY and CDR2 FYNNEI. This clonotype was observed many times. Time point denoted: persistent/refractory GD, antithyroid drugs over 5 years with positive TRAb. Preparation of the TCR library used RNA extracted from PBMCs. The TCR beta library used iRepertoire HTBI primers with Arm-PCR amplification of CDR3. Each CDR3 protein gets one entry after TCRdb re-called the multiplex PCR reads with MiXCR. The sample yields approximately 470,000 distinct CDR3 sequences, about a fifth seen once.

The clonotype comes from a female donor with Graves disease. The chain employs TRBV2 and TRBJ1-2; D remains unclear. Sequences were derived from peripheral blood mononuclear cells (PBMCs), sampled when the disease was refractory, from a patient treated with antithyroid drugs. In nucleotides, the CDR3 is TGTGCCAGCAGTGAAAGAACCTATGGCTACACCTTC. Translation gives CASSERTYGYTF.